The entry below describes one T cell receptor (beta chain). The target antigen is unknown. With only one base between it and a far larger clone, this is likely a read error. This sample also contains other DNA sequences that code for the same CDR3. The data were obtained in a study of shared clonotypes between healthy human individuals. General observations from the study: Donor clonotype sharing was expected to depend on sequencing depth. The sole specimen, blood, was sampled, and tissue repertoires likely differ.

Assay used: immunoSEQ multiplex PCR; TCRdb lists only in-frame clones, some missing. The sample includes some 490,000 clones, 70% to 85% seen only once; the top ten take about 12%. V lost 2 bases to trimming and J lost 2 bases, with 5 bases between them. Germline V CDR1 and CDR2: GTSNPN, SVGIG (reference sequence). The length of the CDR3 is 12 residues. The specimen sequenced was PBMCs. This clonotype originated in a woman aged 40-49 years in good health. Some clones in this sample may be carry-over from other donors' samples. The J gene is TRBJ2-3, the V gene TRBV30; D unclear. This CDR3 reads CAWSTATDTQYF. CDR3 DNA sequence: TGTGCCTGGAGTACAGCCACAGATACGCAGTATTTT.